This paragraph covers one T cell receptor (beta chain) sequence. Its matching antigen is unknown. This specimen belongs to a study of PD-1 blockade in classical Hodgkin lymphoma. Data came from immunoSEQ multiplex PCR; TCRdb stores just in-frame clones and leaves some out. The table lists roughly 19,000 clones, more than 75% of them singletons, with 20% in the top ten. Regarding the study as a whole: Complete responders' baseline diversity resembled that of newly diagnosed patients. Diminished baseline TCR diversity has been reported in newly diagnosed patients relative to healthy donors.

Time point defined: cycle 4 day 1 (C4D1), after five to seven weeks of nivolumab. Each and every patient relapsed after autologous stem cell transplantation, and patients got differing brentuximab vedotin exposure. This CDR3 contains 16 residues. V lost 2 bases, J lost 4 bases, and 16 bases lay in between. CDR1 and CDR2 from the germline V gene are LNHDA and SQIVND (reference sequence). The source is a human donor with classical Hodgkin lymphoma. V gene TRBV19 combines with J gene TRBJ2-3; D is perhaps TRBD1 or TRBD2 (6 bases each). The sequences come from peripheral blood mononuclear cells (PBMCs), collected before the fourth cycle of nivolumab. In DNA form, the CDR3 reads TGTGCCAGTAGTATAAGGGGGAAGGGGGGAGCAGATACGCAGTATTTT. Protein product: CASSIRGKGGADTQYF.